This entry lists 31 T cell receptor beta chains sequenced from one sample in a study of blood T cells in healthy people across ages. With a J-beta primer mix and a sample-barcoded 5' primer, a second PCR ran about 7 to 11 cycles. TCRdb analysed the 5' RACE reads with MiXCR anew, one entry per CDR3 protein. Among about 930,000 distinct CDR3 sequences listed, almost 30% were seen once. These data are also associated with another study on T cells of mothers and their children.

Input material: blood. These receptor sequences come from a woman in her thirties or forties in good health.

This clonotype was detected a few times. The V and J genes are TRBV27 and TRBJ1-1; no clear D gene. The CDR3 contains 17 residues. Looked up from germline, CDR1 is MNHEY and CDR2 is SMNVEV (reference sequence). Trimming removed 7 bases from V and 0 bases from J, with 21 bases in between. The CDR3 here is CASTPTGSAYMNTEAFF. CDR3 bases: TGTGCCAGCACCCCTACTGGCAGTGCCTACATGAACACTGAAGCTTTCTTT.

This clonotype was picked up one time. The J gene is TRBJ2-3, the V gene TRBV7-2; D remains ambiguous. Germline V gene sequence: CDR1 SGHTA, CDR2 FQGNSA. Trimming stripped 7 bases from V and 0 bases from J, with 8 bases between. The CDR3 has 13 amino acids. CDR3 in DNA: TGTGCCAGCAACCTGGGGAGCACAGATACGCAGTATTTT. Translation gives CASNLGSTDTQYF.

At least ten counts were recorded for this clonotype. The chain is built from TRBV7-2 and TRBJ2-7; 11 nucleotides agree with TRBD2. Germline CDR1 SGHTA, CDR2 FQGNSA. This CDR3 is built from 17 residues. The V segment lost 6 bases and the J segment 4 bases; nucleotides outside the gene matches: 14. The CDR3 DNA reads as TGTGCCAGCAGAGAAGCCGGTAGCGGGGGGGCCTTTTACGAGCAGTACTTC. It specifies CASREAGSGGAFYEQYF.

This clonotype was found a few times. The chain carries TRBV30 and TRBJ2-7; maybe TRBD1 (6 bases). The CDR3 spans 14 residues. Germline V CDR1 and CDR2: GTSNPN, SVGIG (reference sequence). V was cut by 1 base and J by 5 bases, with 15 bases left in between. CDR3 DNA: TGTGCCTGGAGTGGGTCACAGGGTTCGCACGAGCAGTACTTC. Amino acids: CAWSGSQGSHEQYF.

The rearrangement links TRBV7-2 to TRBJ2-5; 10 bases match TRBD2. CDR3 size: 15 residues. The germline CDR1 and CDR2 sequences are SGHTA and FQGNSA. Germline trimming cut 5 bases from V and 5 bases from J; bases unmatched to any gene: 8. The CDR3 loop is CASSQGGTSVETQYF. The CDR3 DNA sequence: TGTGCCAGCAGCCAGGGAGGGACTAGCGTGGAGACCCAGTACTTC.

This rearrangement joins TRBV7-2 to TRBJ2-1, with D unclear. Germline assignment: CDR1 SGHTA and CDR2 FQGNSA. Trimming left V 6 bases short and J 5 bases short, with 8 bases between. The CDR3 is 12 residues long. The CDR3 coding sequence is TGTGCCAGCAGGGGCGTACACAATGAGCAGTTCTTC. Translated: CASRGVHNEQFF.

The V call is TRBV4-1, the J call TRBJ1-2; D remains unclear. V dropped 1 base and J dropped 3 bases, with 21 bases sitting between them. CDR1 and CDR2 (germline): MGHRA, YSYEKL. The length of the CDR3 is 18 residues. The CDR3 coding sequence is TGCGCCAGCAGCCAAGCCTCCTCGGACGAAAACCCCTACTATGGCTACACCTTC. Its translation: CASSQASSDENPYYGYTF.

As concerns this clonotype: A single base separates this from a much larger clone, so it may be a read error. V and J are TRBV20-1 and TRBJ2-4; D call uncertain. V lost 7 bases, J lost 0 bases, and 13 bases lay in between. The germline V gene encodes CDR1 DFQATT and CDR2 SNEGSKA (reference sequence). The CDR3 is made up of 14 amino acids. The CDR3 DNA is TGCAGTGATATATTTCAACCAGCCAAAAACATTCAGTACTTC. Protein: CSDIFQPAKNIQYF.

This chain joins TRBV12-3 or TRBV12-4 and TRBJ2-1; D remains unclear. The CDR3 covers 16 residues. Deletions cut 2 bases from V and 0 bases from J, with 11 bases between. The CDR3 region is CASSLISWSSYNEQFF. DNA of the CDR3: TGTGCCAGCAGTTTAATATCTTGGAGCTCCTACAATGAGCAGTTCTTC.

The chain recombines TRBV5-5 with TRBJ2-6; either TRBD1 or TRBD2 may supply D (5 bases each). Per germline, CDR1 SGHKS and CDR2 YYEKEE (reference sequence). The V and J ends lost 7 bases and 1 base respectively, with 12 bases between them. The CDR3 contains 15 residues. The CDR3 region is CASATGGSGANVLTF. CDR3 DNA: TGTGCCAGCGCCACTGGGGGTTCTGGGGCCAACGTCCTGACTTTC.

V is TRBV6-2 or TRBV6-3 and J is TRBJ1-4; no definite D call. CDR3 size: 15 residues. Germline CDR1 reads MNHEY; CDR2 reads SVGEGT. Trimming left V 0 bases short and J 7 bases short, with 12 bases between. The CDR3 DNA sequence: TGTGCCAGCAGTTACTCGACACCGGGCCGTGAAAAACTGTTTTTT. Protein product: CASSYSTPGREKLFF.

The J gene is TRBJ2-6, the V gene TRBV3-1, with D unresolved. There are 13 residues in the CDR3. The V gene lost 4 bases and the J gene lost 5 bases, with 6 bases spanning the gap. Germline V gene data show CDR1 as LGHDT and CDR2 as YNNKEL (reference sequence). Here the CDR3 reads CASSRARANVLTF. CDR3 nucleotides: TGTGCCAGCAGCCGAGCCCGGGCCAACGTCCTGACTTTC.

This clonotype came up a few times. This sequence joins TRBV15 and TRBJ2-5, with D possibly matching TRBD1 (5 bases). V was pared by 5 bases and J by 2 bases, with 24 bases between. Germline V gene lookup returns CDR1 LNHNV and CDR2 YYDKDF (reference sequence). This CDR3 is 18 amino acids long. CDR3 loop: CATSEGANSASFQETQYF. Here the CDR3 DNA reads TGTGCCACCAGCGAAGGGGCGAACAGCGCCTCATTTCAAGAGACCCAGTACTTC.

In its sample, this clonotype was seen a few times. Here the CDR3 DNA reads TGCAGCGTTGACCACAGGGGGATGAACACTGAAGCTTTCTTT. It yields the protein CSVDHRGMNTEAFF. This chain connects TRBV29-1 to TRBJ1-1, with 8 bases fitting TRBD1. V dropped 3 bases and J dropped 0; count of bases not matched to a gene: 3. The CDR3 contains 14 residues. Germline V gene sequence: CDR1 SQVTM, CDR2 ANQGSEA.

This clonotype was counted at least ten times. CDR3 bases: TGTGCCAGCAGTCCCGGGGGTGCTAGTTCTTACGAGCAGTACTTC. Amino acid sequence: CASSPGGASSYEQYF. The chain employs TRBV6-6 and TRBJ2-7; the D gene is possibly TRBD2 (6 bases). The CDR3 length is 15 residues. Trimming cost V 5 bases and J 4 bases, with 18 bases left between them. CDR1 is MNHNY and CDR2 is SVGAGI in the germline V gene (reference sequence).

The V call is TRBV20-1, the J call TRBJ2-1; weak D call: TRBD2 (6 bases). From germline, CDR1 is DFQATT and CDR2 SNEGSKA (reference sequence). Trimming removed 3 bases at V and 7 bases at J, with 19 bases between. The CDR3 spans 15 residues. In DNA form, the CDR3 reads TGCAGTGCTAGCGCGTACGAGGCGGAGGGGAATGAGCAGTTCTTC. Translating gives CSASAYEAEGNEQFF.

This clonotype was observed a handful of times. The rearrangement links TRBV6-5 to TRBJ1-2; 7 bases map to TRBD1. The CDR3 has 14 amino acids. Germline V gives CDR1 MNHEY, CDR2 SVGAGI. The junction had 3 bases not matched to a gene; V was cut back by 0 bases and J by 5 bases. Here the CDR3 reads CASSYSSGGYGYTF. CDR3 nucleotide sequence: TGTGCCAGCAGTTACTCATCAGGGGGATATGGCTACACCTTC.

In its sample, this clonotype was seen a few times. The rearrangement uses TRBV12-3 or TRBV12-4 and TRBJ2-4; TRBD1 aligns across 8 bases. CDR3 length: 16 amino acids. V shed 1 base, J shed 13 bases, and the junction held 15 bases outside the gene matches. The CDR3 sequence is CASSLGEQGGSYEQYF. Here the CDR3 DNA reads TGTGCCAGCAGTTTAGGTGAACAGGGGGGTAGCTATGAGCAGTACTTC.

The rearrangement joins TRBV2 to TRBJ1-1, with D possibly being TRBD1 (5 bases). CDR1 is SNHLY, CDR2 FYNNEI, per germline. This CDR3 is built from 11 residues. V lost 5 bases to trimming and J lost 12 bases, with 13 bases between them. Written as DNA, the CDR3 is TGTGCCAGCAGTACACAGGAAGAGCCTTTCTTT. It translates to CASSTQEEPFF.

This clonotype is a singleton in its sample. The rearrangement uses TRBV7-9 and TRBJ1-2; no clear D. Looked up from germline, CDR1 is SEHNR and CDR2 is FQNEAQ (reference sequence). The CDR3 spans 13 residues. Trimming left V 1 base short and J 8 bases short, with 11 bases between. In DNA form, the CDR3 reads TGTGCCAGCAGCTTAGAGGCATCACTAGGCTACACCTTC. Translating gives CASSLEASLGYTF. Full variable domain (remainder filled in from reference TRBV7-9 and TRBJ1-2): DTGVSQNPRHKITKRGQNVTFRCDPISEHNRLYWYRQTLGQGPEFLTYFQNEAQLEKSRLLSDRFSAERPKGSFSTLEIQRTEQGDSAMYLCASSLEASLGYTFGSGTRLTVV.

In its sample, this clonotype was seen a few times. At one end the junction does not follow the germline gene, possibly because of a read error. The J gene is TRBJ1-5, the V gene TRBV6-2 or TRBV6-3, with unresolved D. The length of the CDR3 is 17 residues. Germline loops: CDR1 MNHEY, CDR2 SVGEGT. CDR3 coding DNA: TGTACCAGCAGTTCCGGACGGATTGATTATAGCAATCAGCCCCAGCATTTT. Its protein product is CTSSSGRIDYSNQPQHF.

This clonotype was counted only a few times. This sequence joins TRBV7-2 and TRBJ2-3; D may be TRBD2 (6 bases). Trimming stripped 6 bases from V and 0 bases from J, with 13 bases between. Germline values: CDR1 SGHTA, CDR2 FQGNSA. This CDR3 comprises 15 residues. The CDR3 DNA follows: TGTGCCAGCAGGAGAGAGCGGGCTAGCACAGATACGCAGTATTTT. Translated: CASRRERASTDTQYF. Full variable domain (remainder filled in from reference TRBV7-2 and TRBJ2-3): GAGVSQSPSNKVTEKGKDVELRCDPISGHTALYWYRQSLGQGLEFLIYFQGNSAPDKSGLPSDRFSAERTGGSVSTLTIQRTQQEDSAVYLCASRRERASTDTQYFGPGTRLTVL.

This clonotype has only a few counts. V is TRBV28 and J is TRBJ1-2; no firm D call. CDR1 and CDR2 (germline): MDHEN, SYDVKM. The CDR3 extends over 15 amino acids. Trimming took off 8 bases at V and 5 bases at J, with 21 bases between the two ends. The CDR3 region is CASALGLFREYGYTF. The CDR3 nucleotides are TGTGCCAGCGCATTAGGGCTCTTTAGGGAATATGGCTACACCTTC.

This clonotype was seen only a few times. J is TRBJ1-5 and V is TRBV12-3 or TRBV12-4; D might be TRBD1 (6 bases). Trimming removed 5 bases from V and 1 base from J, with 12 bases in between. The CDR3 has 15 amino acids. The CDR3 DNA reads TGTGCCAGCAGTGAGACAAGGGGGAGCAATCAGCCCCAGCATTTT. It codes for CASSETRGSNQPQHF.

This clonotype was recorded at least ten times. The V and J genes are TRBV12-3 or TRBV12-4 and TRBJ2-7; 7 nucleotides align to TRBD1. J was trimmed by 0 bases and V by 5 bases; bases with no gene match: 7. The CDR3 runs to 15 residues. The CDR3 region has the DNA TGTGCCAGCAGTCACCGGGACAGTTACTCCTACGAGCAGTACTTC. This gives the protein CASSHRDSYSYEQYF.

This clonotype was picked up many times. The genes are TRBV28 and TRBJ2-7; D is possibly TRBD1 (6 bases). CDR3 length: 14 residues. V lost 4 bases to trimming and J lost 2 bases, with 12 bases between them. Germline V CDR1 and CDR2: MDHEN, SYDVKM. The CDR3, as DNA: TGTGCCAGCAGTTACAGGGTGAGGGCCTACGAGCAGTACTTC. Protein: CASSYRVRAYEQYF. Complete variable domain (other parts from reference TRBV28 and TRBJ2-7): DVKVTQSSRYLVKRTGEKVFLECVQDMDHENMFWYRQDPGLGLRLIYFSYDVKMKEKGDIPEGYSVSREKKERFSLILESASTNQTSMYLCASSYRVRAYEQYFGPGTRLTVT.

In this sample, this clonotype turned up many times. The chain carries TRBV20-1 and TRBJ2-5, with D maybe TRBD2 (6 bases). The germline V and J ends were trimmed by 0 bases and 13 bases, with 12 bases remaining between them. The germline V gene has CDR1 DFQATT and CDR2 SNEGSKA (reference sequence). This CDR3 is built from 11 residues. The CDR3 DNA reads TGCAGTGCTAGAGACCCGGACTACGGGTACTTC. It specifies CSARDPDYGYF.

The chain joins TRBV7-2 to TRBJ1-2, with unresolved D. Looked up from germline, CDR1 is SGHTA and CDR2 is FQGNSA. Between the trimmed V and J ends, which lost 1 base and 7 bases, there was a span of 13 bases. This CDR3 is built from 14 residues. DNA for the CDR3: TGTGCCAGCAGCTTAGAGGACGGACTTCTTGGCTACACCTTC. Protein sequence: CASSLEDGLLGYTF.

This clonotype occurred a few times. V gene TRBV20-1 combines with J gene TRBJ2-3; no firm D call. CDR3 length: 14 residues. Germline V gene sequence: CDR1 DFQATT, CDR2 SNEGSKA (reference sequence). V lost 0 bases to trimming and J lost 4 bases, with 11 bases between them. CDR3 coding DNA: TGCAGTGCTAGAGACGCACCGCTCCCAGATACGCAGTATTTT. This encodes CSARDAPLPDTQYF.

CDR3 sequence: CASRTTQSYSNQPQHF. The CDR3 region has the DNA TGTGCCAGTAGGACCACGCAGTCTTATAGCAATCAGCCCCAGCATTTT. The chain couples TRBV19 to TRBJ1-5; no clear D. V dropped 6 bases and J dropped 0 bases, with 15 bases sitting between them. This CDR3 has 16 amino acids. From germline, CDR1 is LNHDA and CDR2 SQIVND (reference sequence). The whole variable domain, remainder taken from reference TRBV19 and TRBJ1-5, is DGGITQSPKYLFRKEGQNVTLSCEQNLNHDAMYWYRQDPGQGLRLIYYSQIVNDFQKGDIAEGYSVSREKKESFPLTVTSAQKNPTAFYLCASRTTQSYSNQPQHFGDGTRLSIL.

The sample holds a few counts of this clonotype. V and J are TRBV24-1 and TRBJ2-1; D gene ambiguous. CDR3 size: 16 residues. The V and J ends lost 1 base and 8 bases respectively, with 17 bases between them. Germline V gene sequence: CDR1 KGHDR, CDR2 SFDVKD. This CDR3 reads CATSDFSIGVGDEQFF. The CDR3 DNA reads as TGTGCCACCAGTGATTTTTCCATTGGGGTTGGCGATGAGCAGTTCTTC.